Sequencing of this TCR beta chain was carried out in a study of CD8 T cells in Susac syndrome. Turning to the study itself: Patients with Susac syndrome had blood drawn and were at that point therapy-naive, on corticosteroids, or on intravenous immunoglobulin alone.

Random-hexamer reverse transcription was applied to about 0.5 to 1 ug RNA. Coverage of TCR beta CDR3 amplification by immunoSEQ multiplex PCR extended to 54 Vbeta and 13 Jbeta. TCRdb called the immunoSEQ multiplex PCR reads again in MiXCR, with one record for every CDR3 protein. The table shows some 150,000 distinct CDR3 sequences, with 85% to 95% occurring only once. A remark on this clonotype: Its antigen is not known.

Overall study results and limits: Clonal expansion was not observed in the Susac syndrome CD4+ T cell repertoires.

CDR1 and CDR2 from the germline V gene are SNHLY and FYNNEI. CDR3 size: 16 residues. Trimming removed 4 bases at V and 0 bases at J, with 13 bases between. The receptor was isolated from a human donor with Susac syndrome. This chain uses TRBV2 with TRBJ1-3; a possible D gene is TRBD1 (6 bases). The specimen was CD4+ T cells from PBMCs. CDR3: CASSVIDRSSGNTIYF. CDR3 coding DNA: TGTGCCAGCAGTGTAATTGACAGGAGCTCTGGAAACACCATATATTTT.